These T cell receptor beta chains were read from a single sample in a study of T cell responses to AZD1222 COVID-19 vaccine. Produced via immunoSEQ multiplex PCR; TCRdb's table is partial and in-frame only. The repertoire consists of 100,000 to 140,000 clones, with around nine tenths occurring once and the leading ten covering around 20%. This material consisted of peripheral blood, taken on day 0 of AZD1222 vaccination. These receptors all stem from an adult in good health. Each CDR3 is given with its conserved first and last residue. The order of the fields is J gene, clone size, V gene, D gene, CDR3 DNA, CDR3 protein. D genes are given only for firm matches. A clone size is listed for some rows: how often the clone was seen (once, few, many), or a class if it is expanded.

>TRBJ2-7|-|TRBV9|-
TGTGCCAGCAGCGTAGAGGCGGGTGATTCCTACGAGCAGTACTTC
CASSVEAGDSYEQYF
>TRBJ2-4|once|TRBV27|-
TGTGCCAGCAGTGGGCGGGACGGACGGGGGTTAGCCAAAAACATTCAGTACTTC
CASSGRDGRGLAKNIQYF
>TRBJ2-1|-|TRBV20-1|-
TGCAGAATGGGGAGTGGGAATGAGCAGTTCTTC
CRMGSGNEQFF
>TRBJ2-7|-|TRBV19|-
TGTGCCAGTAGTAACCCCAGACCGGCCTACGAGCAGTACTTC
CASSNPRPAYEQYF
>TRBJ2-7|-|TRBV13|-
TGTGCCAGCAGCCACCTCGGTGAATCCTACGAGCAGTACTTC
CASSHLGESYEQYF
>TRBJ1-4|-|TRBV7-2|-
TGTGCCAGCAGCCCCCGGAGTGGAGGAAACCGCCGAGAACTGTTTTTT
CASSPRSGGNRRELFF
>TRBJ2-7|-|TRBV6-1|-
TGTGCCAGCGGGCCCACTCTTGGGCACGAGCAGTACTTC
CASGPTLGHEQYF
>TRBJ2-1|once|TRBV9|-
TGTGCCAGCTCGGGGCCTCAGGTCTGGGGGTACAATGAGCAGTTCTTC
CASSGPQVWGYNEQFF
>TRBJ1-5|-|TRBV13|-
TGTGCCAGCAGCAAAGGGGGTCAGCCCCAGCATTTT
CASSKGGQPQHF
>TRBJ1-2|-|TRBV30|TRBD1
TGTGCCTGGAGATCGGGGACAGGGGGCGAGGGCTACACCTTC
CAWRSGTGGEGYTF
>TRBJ2-5|-|TRBV19|-
TGTGCCAGTAGTACAAGCCAGGGAGAGACCCAGTACTTC
CASSTSQGETQYF
>TRBJ2-5|-|TRBV27|-
TGTGCCAGCAGCGAAGAGACCCAGTACTTC
CASSEETQYF
>TRBJ2-7|-|TRBV5-4|TRBD1
TGTGCCAGCAGCGGGACAGGGGTGGACTACGAGCAGTACTTC
CASSGTGVDYEQYF
>TRBJ1-6|once|TRBV10-3|-
TGTGCCGTCACAAGCTCCTATAATTCACCCCTCCACTTT
CAVTSSYNSPLHF
>TRBJ2-5|-|TRBV19|-
TGTGCCAGTAGGACGACCGAGGGGACGGAGACCCAGTACTTC
CASRTTEGTETQYF
>TRBJ2-1|-|TRBV7-9|-
TGTGCCAGCAGCCCTAGGGTGGGGTGGGGCTACAATGAGCAGTTCTTC
CASSPRVGWGYNEQFF
>TRBJ2-3|once|TRBV5-5|TRBD2
TGTGCCAGCAGCCCCCGACTTAGCGGGGGGGCAGAGGATACGCAGTATTTT
CASSPRLSGGAEDTQYF
>TRBJ1-6|-|TRBV27|-
TGTGCCAGCAGTTACTTAGCGGTCAGTTCCTATAATTCACCCCTCCACTTT
CASSYLAVSSYNSPLHF
>TRBJ1-3|-|TRBV11-2|TRBD1
TGTGCCAGTAGTTTGACAGGGGCCTCTGGAAACACCATATATTTT
CASSLTGASGNTIYF
>TRBJ1-2|-|TRBV15|TRBD1
TGTGCCACTCAAGGACAGGGCTATGGCTACACCTTC
CATQGQGYGYTF
>TRBJ1-1|-|TRBV9|-
TGTGCCAGCAGTGCGTTTAAGAACACTGAAGCTTTCTTT
CASSAFKNTEAFF
>TRBJ2-5|-|TRBV11-1|-
TGTGCCAGCAGCTTAGCGGTGACGTATCAAGAGACCCAGTACTTC
CASSLAVTYQETQYF
>TRBJ1-2|-|TRBV27|TRBD1
TGTGCCAGCAGGGACAGGGACTACTATGGCTACACCTTC
CASRDRDYYGYTF
>TRBJ1-1|-|TRBV6-6|-
TGTGCCAGCAGTTCCACAGCGAACACTGAAGCTTTCTTT
CASSSTANTEAFF
>TRBJ2-1|once|TRBV5-4|-
TGTGCCAGCAGCCCGGAGGGGGGTACCTACAATGAGCAGTTCTTC
CASSPEGGTYNEQFF
>TRBJ1-1|-|TRBV19|-
TGTGCCAGTAAAAGCAGGGGTAACCACCGGGCTGAAGCTTTCTTT
CASKSRGNHRAEAFF
>TRBJ2-3|-|TRBV3-1/TRBV3-2|-
TGTGCCAGCAGCCAAGGGCACGGATTCACAGATACGCAGTATTTT
CASSQGHGFTDTQYF
>TRBJ2-3|-|TRBV7-9|-
TGTGCCAGCAGCTTAGAGGATACGCAGTATTTT
CASSLEDTQYF
>TRBJ2-2|-|TRBV6-5|TRBD1
TGTGCCAGCATGGCAGGACAGGGGGCGACGGGGGAGCTGTTTTTT
CASMAGQGATGELFF
>TRBJ2-7|-|TRBV5-1|-
TGCGCCAGCAGCCAACAATCGACATCTGCGTACGAGCAGTACTTC
CASSQQSTSAYEQYF
>TRBJ2-4|-|TRBV2|-
TGTGCCAGCAGTGATCTGAGGGCAACAGCCAAAAACATTCAGTACTTC
CASSDLRATAKNIQYF
>TRBJ1-1|-|TRBV6-2/TRBV6-3|-
TGTGCCAGCAGTTTCCAGGGGTTTTCGACTGAAGCTTTCTTT
CASSFQGFSTEAFF
>TRBJ1-1|-|TRBV21-1|-
TGTGCCAGCAGCACGCCCCGGGACGGATCGAACACTGAAGCTTTCTTT
CASSTPRDGSNTEAFF
>TRBJ1-1|-|TRBV29-1|-
TGCAGCGTTGCTGTAGGCAACATGAACACTGAAGCTTTCTTT
CSVAVGNMNTEAFF
>TRBJ1-4|-|TRBV15|-
TGTGCCACCAGCAGAGGGCAATTTGGGGGAGATGAAAAACTGTTTTTT
CATSRGQFGGDEKLFF
>TRBJ1-2|-|TRBV2|-
TGTGCCAGCAGTGTGGGCAGGGATCAACCCTACACCTTC
CASSVGRDQPYTF
>TRBJ1-2|-|TRBV30|TRBD1
TGTGCCTGGAGTTTTGGACAGGGGGTTTGGGGAAACTATGGCTACACCTTC
CAWSFGQGVWGNYGYTF
>TRBJ1-4|-|TRBV30|-
TGTGCCTGGAGTGTAACGCGGCCGTTTTCCCTGTTTTTT
CAWSVTRPFSLFF
>TRBJ1-1|-|TRBV12-3/TRBV12-4|-
TGTGCCAGCAGACGCGGACGGACCACTGAAGCTTTCTTT
CASRRGRTTEAFF
>TRBJ1-5|-|TRBV2|-
TGTGCCAGCAGTAAACAGTCCCCAGGGAGTCAGCCCCAGCATTTT
CASSKQSPGSQPQHF
>TRBJ2-7|-|TRBV5-1|-
TGCGCCAGCAGAGAATCCTACGAGCAGTACTTC
CASRESYEQYF
>TRBJ2-7|-|TRBV19|-
TGTGCCAGTAGTATCGGGACCTCCTACGAGCAGTACTTC
CASSIGTSYEQYF
>TRBJ2-7|-|TRBV29-1|TRBD2
TGCAGCGTTGGAGGCGGGGGGCTCTACGAGCAGTACTTC
CSVGGGGLYEQYF